Detailed here is one TCR beta chain. What it binds is not known. The study ran its PCR with 60 Vbeta and 13 Jbeta primers. Clones were read by immunoSEQ multiplex PCR, and TCRdb kept only the in-frame ones, dropping some. This table has approximately 100,000 clones, around three quarters appearing once. The sample originates from a study of cytomegalovirus exposure and HLA in healthy donors. On the study more broadly: Prior work identified about 120 million unique TCR beta sequences in some 180 million T cells.

Broader study findings: A missense variant in DCLRE1C was later tied to TCR beta V- and J-gene trimming.

It was healthy bone marrow donors who served as donors. This clonotype was obtained from a human donor in good health. The sequencing sample was made of PBMCs.

The CDR3 sequence: CASSDRGERNYGYTF. Written as DNA, the CDR3 is TGTGCCAGCAGCGACAGGGGGGAGAGAAACTATGGCTACACCTTC. The rearrangement uses TRBV2 and TRBJ1-2, with 9 positions matching TRBD1. The J segment lost 2 bases and the V segment lost 6 bases, leaving 7 bases of the junction unmatched. The CDR3 loop spans 15 amino acids. Looked up from germline, CDR1 is SNHLY and CDR2 is FYNNEI.